The rows below give T cell receptor beta chains drawn from one sample of a study of T-cell memory formation after mild COVID-19. TCRdb ran MiXCR on the 5' RACE reads and lists one entry per CDR3 protein. Altogether 90,000 to 120,000 distinct CDR3 sequences are present, around 14% being singletons, with the ten largest covering less than 45%. The sample comprised PBMCs or a T cell subset sorted from them (not recorded which). The receptors come from a man between 18 and 29 years old who had mild COVID-19 (a few samples of this study predate the infection). Cell type and time point are not known. Each CDR3 is given without its conserved first and last residue. The order of the fields is J gene, V gene, CDR3 protein.

j_gene: TRBJ2-5; v_gene: TRBV4-2; CDR3aa: ASSQTGTSGGETQY
j_gene: TRBJ2-5; v_gene: TRBV6-5; CDR3aa: ASSSTGDRWTQY
j_gene: TRBJ2-7; v_gene: TRBV6-5; CDR3aa: ASSGRGTGNREQY
j_gene: TRBJ1-5; v_gene: TRBV2; CDR3aa: ASYGTGSNQPQH
j_gene: TRBJ2-3; v_gene: TRBV4-3; CDR3aa: ASSHQTDTQY
j_gene: TRBJ2-2; v_gene: TRBV27; CDR3aa: ASSFFTVNTGELF
j_gene: TRBJ1-1; v_gene: TRBV12-3/TRBV12-4; CDR3aa: ASGSGGFRHLKAF
j_gene: TRBJ1-4; v_gene: TRBV5-6; CDR3aa: ASRGTVNEKLF
j_gene: TRBJ2-3; v_gene: TRBV29-1; CDR3aa: SVDPTSGVADTQY
j_gene: TRBJ2-1; v_gene: TRBV6-5; CDR3aa: ASSYSPGLADNEQF
j_gene: TRBJ1-1; v_gene: TRBV4-3; CDR3aa: ASSQIRTGGLAF
j_gene: TRBJ1-5; v_gene: TRBV15; CDR3aa: ATSRDGGAVLQPQH
j_gene: TRBJ1-6; v_gene: TRBV20-1; CDR3aa: SATGQPLKPLH
j_gene: TRBJ1-1; v_gene: TRBV5-1; CDR3aa: ASSVRGFTEAF
j_gene: TRBJ2-5; v_gene: TRBV4-1; CDR3aa: ASSQDSEETQY
j_gene: TRBJ2-3; v_gene: TRBV7-2; CDR3aa: ASSTSGGSDTQY
j_gene: TRBJ2-1; v_gene: TRBV11-2; CDR3aa: ASSIRGRWNEQF
j_gene: TRBJ1-6; v_gene: TRBV5-1; CDR3aa: ASRGTVSPLH
j_gene: TRBJ2-7; v_gene: TRBV7-3; CDR3aa: ASSLGPGDRNEQY
j_gene: TRBJ2-7; v_gene: TRBV19; CDR3aa: ASSRTSGGFPEQY
j_gene: TRBJ1-2; v_gene: TRBV4-3; CDR3aa: ASSQDFALIPHYGYT
j_gene: TRBJ1-2; v_gene: TRBV3-1; CDR3aa: ASSQVGQKREGAHGYT
j_gene: TRBJ2-5; v_gene: TRBV12-3/TRBV12-4; CDR3aa: ASIQGGNQY
j_gene: TRBJ2-7; v_gene: TRBV7-2; CDR3aa: ASSLWVYEQY
j_gene: TRBJ2-6; v_gene: TRBV4-1; CDR3aa: ASSLRFSGANVLT
j_gene: TRBJ2-1; v_gene: TRBV5-6; CDR3aa: ASNQFSTRETNEQF
j_gene: TRBJ1-4; v_gene: TRBV27; CDR3aa: ASYRGSEKLF
j_gene: TRBJ2-1; v_gene: TRBV5-5; CDR3aa: ASSLVGEQF
j_gene: TRBJ1-5; v_gene: TRBV6-6; CDR3aa: ASSYSVERANQPQH
j_gene: TRBJ1-5; v_gene: TRBV5-1; CDR3aa: ASSWGAGVQPQH
j_gene: TRBJ2-2; v_gene: TRBV5-8; CDR3aa: ASSWIYTGELF
j_gene: TRBJ1-5; v_gene: TRBV20-1; CDR3aa: TARPRSSDQPQH
j_gene: TRBJ2-3; v_gene: TRBV5-1; CDR3aa: ASSLFLGGTDTQY
j_gene: TRBJ1-5; v_gene: TRBV6-1; CDR3aa: ASSEAGTTPYSNQPQH
j_gene: TRBJ1-4; v_gene: TRBV12-3/TRBV12-4; CDR3aa: ASSRQGRGDEKLF